This TCR beta chain was identified in a study of blood T cell repertoires in COVID-19. Profiling relied on immunoSEQ multiplex PCR, and the TCRdb table lists in-frame clones only, not all of them. Found here are 400,000 or so clones, around 87% of them singletons; the top ten hold around 1.9%. The table lists this clone with a few counts. Germline CDR1 reads SGHAT; CDR2 reads FQNNGV. The length of the CDR3 is 16 residues. Deletions cut 1 base from V and 2 bases from J, with 11 bases between. The rearrangement uses TRBV11-2 and TRBJ1-4; D call uncertain. Material: PBMCs or T cells enriched from blood (not recorded which). The sequence was collected from a man aged 40-49 years in a cohort exposed to, infected with or recovered from COVID-19 (not recorded which). The CDR3: CASSLGRFATNEKLFF. Here the CDR3 DNA reads TGTGCCAGCAGCTTAGGCAGGTTTGCCACTAATGAAAAACTGTTTTTT.